This T cell receptor beta chain was retrieved from a study of blood T cell repertoires in COVID-19. The data were produced by immunoSEQ multiplex PCR, yet TCRdb's version contains in-frame clones alone and is incomplete. The top ten clones hold 11% of a sample with about 100,000 clones, 87% of them seen once. The CDR3 is made up of 14 amino acids. V dropped 6 bases and J dropped 3 bases, with 15 bases sitting between them. Looked up from germline, CDR1 is MNHEY and CDR2 is SVGAGI. The source material was peripheral blood. This TCR was sampled from a woman in her twenties or thirties with acute or convalescent COVID-19. V gene TRBV6-5 combines with J gene TRBJ2-7; D is ambiguous. The CDR3 loop reads CASRPTIDRYEQYF. CDR3 bases: TGTGCCAGCAGGCCCACTATAGACCGCTACGAGCAGTACTTC.